This T cell receptor (beta chain) is from a study of blood T cell repertoires in COVID-19 (dated by TCRdb to 2020 to 2022). About the investigation overall: Samples covering the acute and convalescent phases of COVID-19 were provided by collaborators in the United States, Italy and Spain. The material from the prospective study consisted of cDNA or gDNA derived from T cells, B-cell-depleted T cells, or PBMCs. The dataset comprised deeply sampled blood TCRbeta repertoires from subjects exposed to, actively infected with, or recovered from COVID-19. The repertoires were released in a freely available public database intended as a resource for research on the immune response to SARS-CoV-2. Samples came from the ongoing ImmuneRACE study (first 160 participants) plus 1,254 subjects from 6 global collaborators. A de-identified subject ID, COVID-19 status, age in years and sex were almost always included in the sample metadata. HLA class I and class II types, where available, came from metadata supplied by the sample provider rather than from assay-based typing. Summary of the overall study and its limitations: The quantity of clinical and demographic metadata differed by source and by participant and was supplied without curation.

Including cysteine and phenylalanine, the CDR3 has 16 amino acids. This entry keeps only the CDR3 DNA: 48 bases, framed from base 1. The germline V gene supplies CDR1 SGHRS and CDR2 YFSETQ. V is trimmed back by 4 bases and J by 2 bases, and the junction contains 5 bases that no gene match accounts for. Collaborating institutions collected whole blood in K2EDTA tubes following their own protocols. Collaborator samples were shipped for TCRbeta analysis as frozen whole blood, isolated PBMCs, or DNA extracted from either sample type. TCRbeta CDR3 regions were amplified from genomic DNA using the immunoSEQ Assay, a bias-controlled multiplex PCR. As for the authors' bioinformatics: Within the assay, amplification of reference gene primers was used to estimate how many nucleated cells each sample contained. To quantify the absolute abundance of each unique TCRbeta CDR3 rearrangement, sequence reads were collapsed and filtered. For each sample, productive Simpson clonality was calculated as the square root of Simpson's diversity index over productive rearrangements. As stored in TCRdb, this immuneACCESS dataset retains in-frame rearrangements with V and J assigned. A fraction of the clones does not appear; measured against another copy, unresolved V genes explain less than half of the discrepancy, and the remainder lacks a known reason. D and trimming were read from the DNA, whereas the V and J calls and clone size are those reported in that table. This sample comprises some 51,000 clones, less than 95% of them detected only once. Of the sample, 2.5% to 3.5% is held by the ten largest clones.

As concerns this clone: Its antigen is still unknown. The record has no base qualities; no much larger clone is one base away.

The sample consisted of peripheral blood. The clonotype originates from a man aged 45-60 years with acute or convalescent COVID-19. The receptor chain draws on TRBV5-1 and TRBJ2-2; TRBD2 lines up with 10 middle nucleotides. Here the CDR3 is given as CASSPSSGGNTGELFF. The base sequence is TGCGCCAGCAGCCCTTCTAGCGGGGGAAACACCGGGGAGCTGTTTTTT.